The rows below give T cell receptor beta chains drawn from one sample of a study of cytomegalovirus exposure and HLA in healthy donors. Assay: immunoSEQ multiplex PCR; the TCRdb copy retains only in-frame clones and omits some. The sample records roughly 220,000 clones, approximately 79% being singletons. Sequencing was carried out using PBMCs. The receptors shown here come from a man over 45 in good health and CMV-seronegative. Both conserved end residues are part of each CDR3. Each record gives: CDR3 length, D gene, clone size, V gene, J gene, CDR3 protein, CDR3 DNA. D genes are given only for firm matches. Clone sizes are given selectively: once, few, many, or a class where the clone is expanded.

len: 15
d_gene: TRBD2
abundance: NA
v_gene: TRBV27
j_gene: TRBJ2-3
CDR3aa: CASRPTSGSFHTQYF
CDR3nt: TGTGCCAGCAGGCCGACTAGCGGGAGCTTTCATACGCAGTATTTT

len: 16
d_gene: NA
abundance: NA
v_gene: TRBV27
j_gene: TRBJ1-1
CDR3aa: CASSLNTKYMNTEAFF
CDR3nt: TGTGCCAGCAGTTTAAACACGAAATACATGAACACTGAAGCTTTCTTT

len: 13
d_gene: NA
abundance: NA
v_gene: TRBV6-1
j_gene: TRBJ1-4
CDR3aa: CGAGGATNEKLFF
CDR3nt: TGTGGCGCGGGGGGGGCAACTAATGAAAAACTGTTTTTT

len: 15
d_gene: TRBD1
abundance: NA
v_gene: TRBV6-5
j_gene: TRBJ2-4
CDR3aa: CASSRTQGLPGIQYF
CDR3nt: TGTGCCAGCAGTCGCACACAGGGGCTCCCCGGCATTCAGTACTTC

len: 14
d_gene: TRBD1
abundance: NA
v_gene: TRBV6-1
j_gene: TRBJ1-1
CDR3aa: CASRGQPTNTEAFF
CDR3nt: TGTGCCAGCAGGGGACAGCCGACAAACACTGAAGCTTTCTTT

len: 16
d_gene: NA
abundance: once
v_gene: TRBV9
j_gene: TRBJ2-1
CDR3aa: CASSVDSSFSYNEQFF
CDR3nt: TGTGCCAGCAGCGTTGACTCATCCTTCTCCTACAATGAGCAGTTCTTC

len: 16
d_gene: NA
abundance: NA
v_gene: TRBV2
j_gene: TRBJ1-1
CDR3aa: CASSEALGQGNTEAFF
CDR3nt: TGTGCCAGCAGTGAAGCGCTGGGGCAGGGGAACACTGAAGCTTTCTTT

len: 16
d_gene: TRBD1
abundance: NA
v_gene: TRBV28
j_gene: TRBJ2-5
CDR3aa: CASRPTGGAYQETQYF
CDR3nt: TGTGCCAGCAGACCAACAGGGGGCGCTTACCAAGAGACCCAGTACTTC

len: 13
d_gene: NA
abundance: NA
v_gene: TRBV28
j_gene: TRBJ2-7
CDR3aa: CASRPGWPYEQYF
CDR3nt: TGTGCCAGCAGACCAGGGTGGCCCTACGAGCAGTACTTC

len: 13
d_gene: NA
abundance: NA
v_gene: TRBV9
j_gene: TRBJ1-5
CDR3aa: CASSVDPGKPQHF
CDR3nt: TGTGCCAGCAGCGTAGATCCGGGGAAGCCCCAGCATTTT

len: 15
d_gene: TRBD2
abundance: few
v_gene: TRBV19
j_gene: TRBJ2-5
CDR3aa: CASSIGRAEVETQYF
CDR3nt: TGTGCCAGTAGTATTGGGAGGGCGGAGGTAGAGACCCAGTACTTC

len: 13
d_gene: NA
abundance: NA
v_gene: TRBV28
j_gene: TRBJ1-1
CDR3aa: CASRRQANTEAFF
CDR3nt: TGTGCCAGCAGAAGACAAGCGAACACTGAAGCTTTCTTT

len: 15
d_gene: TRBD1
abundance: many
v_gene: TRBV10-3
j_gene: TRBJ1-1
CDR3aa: CAISDIDRGGTEAFF
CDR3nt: TGTGCCATCAGTGACATCGACAGGGGTGGAACTGAAGCTTTCTTT

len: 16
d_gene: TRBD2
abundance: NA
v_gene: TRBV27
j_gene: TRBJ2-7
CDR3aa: CASSYGTSGMGYEQYF
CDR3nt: TGTGCCAGCAGTTACGGGACTAGCGGGATGGGCTACGAGCAGTACTTC

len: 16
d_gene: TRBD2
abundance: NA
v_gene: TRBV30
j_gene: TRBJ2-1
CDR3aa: CAWSDPLAGGRNEQFF
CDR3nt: TGTGCCTGGAGTGATCCTCTAGCGGGAGGTCGCAATGAGCAGTTCTTC

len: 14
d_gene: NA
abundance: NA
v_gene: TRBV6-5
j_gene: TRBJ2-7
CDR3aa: CASSYDRFRYEQYF
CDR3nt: TGTGCCAGCAGTTATGACAGGTTTCGGTACGAGCAGTACTTC

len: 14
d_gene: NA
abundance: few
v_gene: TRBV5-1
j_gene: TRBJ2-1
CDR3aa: CASSFGGTTNEQFF
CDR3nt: TGCGCCAGCAGCTTCGGGGGAACCACCAATGAGCAGTTCTTC

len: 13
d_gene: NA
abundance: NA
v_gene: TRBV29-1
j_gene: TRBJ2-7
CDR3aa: CSVEGAGMYEQYF
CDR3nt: TGCAGCGTTGAAGGGGCAGGGATGTACGAGCAGTACTTC

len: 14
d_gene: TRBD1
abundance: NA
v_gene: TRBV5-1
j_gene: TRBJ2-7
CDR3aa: CASSLGQGSYEQYF
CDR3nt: TGCGCCAGCAGCTTGGGACAGGGGAGCTACGAGCAGTACTTC

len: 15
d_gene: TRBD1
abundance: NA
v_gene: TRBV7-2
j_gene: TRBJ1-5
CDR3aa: CASSENRGGNQPQHF
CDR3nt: TGTGCCAGCAGCGAAAACAGGGGAGGCAATCAGCCCCAGCATTTT

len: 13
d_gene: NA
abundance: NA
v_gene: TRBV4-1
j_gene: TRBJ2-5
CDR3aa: CASSLLVKETQYF
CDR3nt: TGCGCCAGCAGCCTACTAGTGAAAGAGACCCAGTACTTC

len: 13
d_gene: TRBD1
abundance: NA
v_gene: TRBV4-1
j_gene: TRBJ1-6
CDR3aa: CANTVGGATPLHF
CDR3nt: TGCGCCAACACCGTAGGGGGCGCGACACCCCTCCACTTT

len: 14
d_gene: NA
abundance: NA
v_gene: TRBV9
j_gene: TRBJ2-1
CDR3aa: CASSPRLVYNEQFF
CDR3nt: TGTGCCAGCAGCCCCCGACTAGTCTACAATGAGCAGTTCTTC

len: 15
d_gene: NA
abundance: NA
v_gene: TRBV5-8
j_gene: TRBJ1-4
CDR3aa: CASSLVVSTNEKLFF
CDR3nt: TGTGCCAGCAGCTTGGTAGTTTCAACTAATGAAAAACTGTTTTTT

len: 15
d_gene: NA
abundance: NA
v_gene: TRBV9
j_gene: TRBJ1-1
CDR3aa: CASSVNPDRNTEAFF
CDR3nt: TGTGCCAGCAGCGTAAACCCGGACAGGAACACTGAAGCTTTCTTT

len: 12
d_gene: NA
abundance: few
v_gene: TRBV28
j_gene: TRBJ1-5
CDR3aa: CASSLSAGPQHF
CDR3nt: TGTGCCAGCAGTTTATCGGCAGGGCCCCAGCATTTT

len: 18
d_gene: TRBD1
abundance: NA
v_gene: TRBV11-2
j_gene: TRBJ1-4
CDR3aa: CASSSFFRQGSTNEKLFF
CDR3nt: TGTGCCAGCAGCTCATTCTTCAGACAGGGGTCAACTAATGAAAAACTGTTTTTT

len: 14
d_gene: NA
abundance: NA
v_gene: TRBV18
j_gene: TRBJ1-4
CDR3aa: CASSPGGTNEKLFF
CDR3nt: TGTGCCAGCTCACCGGGAGGAACTAATGAAAAACTGTTTTTT

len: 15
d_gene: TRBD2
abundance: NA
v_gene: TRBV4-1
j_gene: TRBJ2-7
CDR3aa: CASSQGAGGRYEQYF
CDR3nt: TGCGCCAGCAGCCAAGGCGCGGGGGGTAGATACGAGCAGTACTTC